The rows below give T cell receptor beta chains drawn from one sample of a study of identifying expanded T cells in peripheral blood. The table came from immunoSEQ multiplex PCR; TCRdb's copy has only in-frame clones and leaves some out. In the table there are some 100,000 clones, about 87% of which are singletons. The sequenced material came from blood. Every receptor here comes from a person between 18 and 75 years old in good health. Each CDR3 is given with its conserved first and last residue. The D gene is left open where the match is weak. The size of a clone is reported for some rows only, either as once, few or many, or as a class for expanded clones.

v_gene	len	d_gene	abundance	j_gene	CDR3nt	CDR3aa
TRBV27	19	-	-	TRBJ2-2	TGTGCCAGCAGTCCTTTGGAAATAATCGGAGGGCCCGACACCGGGGAGCTGTTTTTT	CASSPLEIIGGPDTGELFF
TRBV5-1	13	-	-	TRBJ2-1	TGCGCCAGCAGCCGGGACACGGACAATGAGCAGTTCTTC	CASSRDTDNEQFF
TRBV28	12	-	-	TRBJ2-7	TGTGCCAGCAGCCTTGTCGGCTACGAGCAGTACTTC	CASSLVGYEQYF
TRBV4-3	15	TRBD1	-	TRBJ1-2	TGCGCCAGCAGCTCCCGAAACGAGGGGGCGGGCGGCTACACCTTC	CASSSRNEGAGGYTF
TRBV5-6	16	-	-	TRBJ1-5	TGTGCCAGCAGCTTATGGACAGTTTCGCCCAATCAGCCCCAGCATTTT	CASSLWTVSPNQPQHF
TRBV27	15	TRBD1	-	TRBJ2-2	TGTGCCAGCAGGCTGGGACAGTCGAACACCGGGGAGCTGTTTTTT	CASRLGQSNTGELFF
TRBV5-1	15	TRBD2	-	TRBJ2-5	TGCGCCAGCAGCTCTTATAGCGGGAGACAAGAGACCCAGTACTTC	CASSSYSGRQETQYF
TRBV6-6	13	-	once	TRBJ2-4	TGTGCCAGCAGTTACCCTGGGGAAAACATTCAGTACTTC	CASSYPGENIQYF
TRBV7-9	13	-	-	TRBJ1-1	TGTGCCAGCAGCCTTTTTTCGGACACTGAAGCTTTCTTT	CASSLFSDTEAFF
TRBV9	14	-	-	TRBJ2-7	TGTGCCAGCAGTTTGTACAGGGGAGGCTACGAGCAGTACTTC	CASSLYRGGYEQYF
TRBV29-1	13	-	-	TRBJ2-3	TGCAGCGTTGATAGAGGAGCCACAGATACGCAGTATTTT	CSVDRGATDTQYF
TRBV4-1	14	TRBD1	-	TRBJ1-4	TGCGCCAGCAGCCGAGGGACAGGGGACGAAAAACTGTTTTTT	CASSRGTGDEKLFF
TRBV6-1	14	TRBD1	-	TRBJ1-2	TGTGCCAGCAGTGAGGCCAGGGGGAGTTGGGGCTACACCTTC	CASSEARGSWGYTF
TRBV29-1	12	-	-	TRBJ2-1	TGCAGCGTTGGGCGGGAAGGTTATGAGCAGTTCTTC	CSVGREGYEQFF
TRBV5-1	13	-	-	TRBJ2-1	TGCGCCAGCAGCTTGACAGGGAGCGTTGAGCAGTTCTTC	CASSLTGSVEQFF
TRBV7-3	16	-	-	TRBJ2-2	TGTGCCAGCAGCTTAATGGTGCTTGGCGCCACCGGGGAGCTGTTTTTT	CASSLMVLGATGELFF
TRBV29-1	15	-	-	TRBJ2-1	TGCAGCGCAACTAGACAGGGAGGGTCCTACAATGAGCAGTTCTTC	CSATRQGGSYNEQFF
TRBV19	14	-	-	TRBJ1-5	TGTGCCATCGGGGTGTCAGGGTTCAGTCAGCCCCAGCATTTT	CAIGVSGFSQPQHF
TRBV9	16	TRBD1	-	TRBJ1-4	TGTGCCAGCAGCGTAGACGGACAGGTCCCTGGTGAAAAACTGTTTTTT	CASSVDGQVPGEKLFF
TRBV5-4	17	-	-	TRBJ2-6	TGTGCCAGCGCCCGTCCCGCGGGGCCCTCTGGGGCCAACGTCCTGACTTTC	CASARPAGPSGANVLTF
TRBV19	14	TRBD1	-	TRBJ1-3	TGTGCCAGTAGTGACAGGGGGCATTTTTACACCATATATTTT	CASSDRGHFYTIYF
TRBV5-1	16	-	-	TRBJ1-3	TGCGCCAGCAGCTTGGCCCCGGGCCACTCTGGAAACACCATATATTTT	CASSLAPGHSGNTIYF
TRBV7-3	16	-	-	TRBJ1-6	TGTGCCAGCAGCTTAACGGGGCAGGGGAATAATTCACCCCTCCACTTT	CASSLTGQGNNSPLHF
TRBV5-4	15	-	-	TRBJ1-1	TGTGCCAGCAGCTTGGCGACAGTGACGAACACTGAAGCTTTCTTT	CASSLATVTNTEAFF
TRBV7-8	13	-	-	TRBJ2-4	TGTGCCAGCAGCTTACAGGCCAAAAACATTCAGTACTTC	CASSLQAKNIQYF
TRBV2	17	TRBD2	-	TRBJ2-4	TGTGCCAGCAGTGAAGGGCTAGCGGTAATAGCCAAAAACATTCAGTACTTC	CASSEGLAVIAKNIQYF
TRBV19	13	TRBD1	-	TRBJ1-1	TGTGCCAGTCAGGGACAGGGGGCGGCTGAAGCTTTCTTT	CASQGQGAAEAFF
TRBV10-3	17	TRBD2	-	TRBJ2-3	TGTGCCATCAGTGAGCCGGGACTAGCGGATGACACAGATACGCAGTATTTT	CAISEPGLADDTDTQYF
TRBV11-2	14	-	-	TRBJ2-7	TGTGCCAGCAGCCTAGCCGGGACATACTACGAGCAGTACTTC	CASSLAGTYYEQYF
TRBV7-3	15	-	-	TRBJ2-7	TGTGCCAGCACCCTAGGGGACGAAGGGCCGGACGAGCAGTACTTC	CASTLGDEGPDEQYF
TRBV28	12	-	-	TRBJ1-1	TGTGCCAGCAGTTTGGGCCGTGGTGAAGCTTTCTTT	CASSLGRGEAFF
TRBV12-5	18	TRBD1	-	TRBJ2-1	TGTGCTAGTGGTTTGGTACTCGAAAGGGACAGTCACATCCATGAGCAGTTCTTC	CASGLVLERDSHIHEQFF
TRBV2	17	TRBD2	-	TRBJ2-3	TGTGCCAGCAGTTTAACGGGACTAGCGGGAGACAGAGATACGCAGTATTTT	CASSLTGLAGDRDTQYF
TRBV4-2	16	-	-	TRBJ1-2	TGTGCCAGCAGCCAAGATAACATCTCAGGCGGCTATGGCTACACCTTC	CASSQDNISGGYGYTF
TRBV9	17	-	-	TRBJ2-7	TGTGCCAGCAGCGTAGCCCCCGCGGCAGCGAGCTCCTACGAGCAGTACTTC	CASSVAPAAASSYEQYF
TRBV18	16	-	-	TRBJ1-2	TGTGCCAGCTCACCACCAGGTCAGGGTACGGACTATGGCTACACCTTC	CASSPPGQGTDYGYTF
TRBV29-1	15	TRBD2	-	TRBJ2-2	TGCAGCGTCGCCGGACTAGCGGGGGCTACCGGGGAGCTGTTTTTT	CSVAGLAGATGELFF
TRBV6-5	16	-	once	TRBJ2-3	TGTGCCAGCAGTTACTCGAGGGCAGACTCAACAGATACGCAGTATTTT	CASSYSRADSTDTQYF
TRBV27	15	-	-	TRBJ1-5	TGTGCCAGCAGTTTAGAGGGCAGGCCCAATCAGCCCCAGCATTTT	CASSLEGRPNQPQHF
TRBV18	11	-	-	TRBJ2-7	TGTGCCAGCTCACCAGGCTACGAGCAGTACTTC	CASSPGYEQYF
TRBV30	14	-	-	TRBJ1-1	TGTGCCTGGGCCCCCAGGGGCGGGGACACTGAAGCTTTCTTT	CAWAPRGGDTEAFF
TRBV28	15	-	-	TRBJ1-5	TGTGCCAGCAGTTTACCGACAGGCAAAGGTCAGCCCCAGCATTTT	CASSLPTGKGQPQHF
TRBV7-8	17	TRBD1	few	TRBJ1-4	TGTGCCAGCAGCCCGGCCCGAGACAGGGTCCGCCATGAAAAACTGTTTTTT	CASSPARDRVRHEKLFF
TRBV9	15	-	-	TRBJ1-6	TGTGCCAGCAGCGCCTGGGACACCCATAATTCACCCCTCCACTTT	CASSAWDTHNSPLHF
TRBV27	11	TRBD1	-	TRBJ2-1	TGTGCCAGCAGGGACAGGGCGTTGCAGTTCTTC	CASRDRALQFF
TRBV5-4	13	-	-	TRBJ1-5	TGTGCCAGCAGCTTAGCGGGTAGTCAGCCCCAGCATTTT	CASSLAGSQPQHF
TRBV10-3	16	-	-	TRBJ1-5	TGTGCCATCAGTGAGTCGGCCGGGGAGAGCAATCAGCCCCAGCATTTT	CAISESAGESNQPQHF
TRBV27	13	-	-	TRBJ1-2	TGTGCCAGCAGTTTATCAACAGGCTATGGCTACACCTTC	CASSLSTGYGYTF
TRBV5-4	16	-	-	TRBJ2-2	TGTGCCAGCAGCTTCGGGCACACCACGAACACCGGGGAGCTGTTTTTT	CASSFGHTTNTGELFF
TRBV14	14	-	-	TRBJ2-3	TGTGCCAGCAGCCAAGGGGGCCCCACAGATACGCAGTATTTT	CASSQGGPTDTQYF
TRBV10-3	13	TRBD2	-	TRBJ2-1	TGTGCCATCTCAACTAGCGGGAGGAATGAGCAGTTCTTC	CAISTSGRNEQFF
TRBV4-2	19	TRBD2	-	TRBJ2-5	TGTGCCAGCAGCCATGTAATAGGGACTAGCGGGGGGCAAAAAGAGACCCAGTACTTC	CASSHVIGTSGGQKETQYF
TRBV27	15	-	-	TRBJ1-1	TGTGCCAGCAGTTTTGGGGCTGGGCCAGGCACTGAAGCTTTCTTT	CASSFGAGPGTEAFF